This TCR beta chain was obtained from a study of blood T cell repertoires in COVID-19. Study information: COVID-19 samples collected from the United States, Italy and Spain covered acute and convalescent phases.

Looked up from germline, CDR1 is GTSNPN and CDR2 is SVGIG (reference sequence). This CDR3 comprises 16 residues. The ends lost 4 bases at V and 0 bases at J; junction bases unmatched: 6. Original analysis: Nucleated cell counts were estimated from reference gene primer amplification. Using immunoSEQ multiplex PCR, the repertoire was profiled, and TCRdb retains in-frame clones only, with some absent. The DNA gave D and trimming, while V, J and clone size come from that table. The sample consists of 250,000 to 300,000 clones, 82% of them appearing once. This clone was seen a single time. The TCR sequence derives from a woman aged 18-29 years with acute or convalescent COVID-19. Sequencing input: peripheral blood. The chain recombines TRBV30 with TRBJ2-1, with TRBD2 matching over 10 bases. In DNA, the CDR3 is TGTGCCTGGATAGGAGCTAGCGGGAGCTCCTACAATGAGCAGTTCTTC. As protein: CAWIGASGSSYNEQFF.